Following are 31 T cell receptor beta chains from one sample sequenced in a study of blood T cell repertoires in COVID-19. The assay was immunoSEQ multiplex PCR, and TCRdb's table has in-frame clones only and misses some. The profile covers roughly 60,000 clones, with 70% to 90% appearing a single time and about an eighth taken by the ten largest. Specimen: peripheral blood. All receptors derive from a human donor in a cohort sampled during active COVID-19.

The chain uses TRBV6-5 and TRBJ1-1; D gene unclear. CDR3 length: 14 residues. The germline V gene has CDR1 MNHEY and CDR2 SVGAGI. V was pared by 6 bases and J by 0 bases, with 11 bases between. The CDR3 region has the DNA TGTGCCAGCAGGACTTCCCGGGTGAACACTGAAGCTTTCTTT. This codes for CASRTSRVNTEAFF.

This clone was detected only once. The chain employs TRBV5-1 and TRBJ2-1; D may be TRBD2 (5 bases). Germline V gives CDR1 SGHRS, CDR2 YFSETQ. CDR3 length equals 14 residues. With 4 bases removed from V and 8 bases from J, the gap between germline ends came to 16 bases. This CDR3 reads CASSQSGGGDEQFF. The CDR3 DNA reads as TGCGCCAGCAGCCAAAGCGGAGGAGGCGATGAGCAGTTCTTC.

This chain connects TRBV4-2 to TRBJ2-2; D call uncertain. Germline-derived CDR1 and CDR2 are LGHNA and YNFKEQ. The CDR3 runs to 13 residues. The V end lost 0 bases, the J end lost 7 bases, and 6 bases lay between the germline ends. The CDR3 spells CASSQDRVGELFF. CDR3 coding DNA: TGTGCCAGCAGCCAAGATCGGGTCGGGGAGCTGTTTTTT.

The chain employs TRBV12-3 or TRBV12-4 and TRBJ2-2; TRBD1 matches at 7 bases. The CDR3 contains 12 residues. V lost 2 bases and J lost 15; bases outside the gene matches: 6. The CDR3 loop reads CASSLQGVMVFF. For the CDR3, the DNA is TGTGCCAGCAGTTTACAGGGGGTAATGGTGTTTTTT.

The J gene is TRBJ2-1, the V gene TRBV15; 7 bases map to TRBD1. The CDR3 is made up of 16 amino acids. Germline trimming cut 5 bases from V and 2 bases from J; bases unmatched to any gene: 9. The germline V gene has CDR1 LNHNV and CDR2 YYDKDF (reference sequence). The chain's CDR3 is CATSPNRGRAYNEQFF. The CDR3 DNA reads TGTGCCACCAGCCCGAACAGGGGACGGGCCTACAATGAGCAGTTCTTC.

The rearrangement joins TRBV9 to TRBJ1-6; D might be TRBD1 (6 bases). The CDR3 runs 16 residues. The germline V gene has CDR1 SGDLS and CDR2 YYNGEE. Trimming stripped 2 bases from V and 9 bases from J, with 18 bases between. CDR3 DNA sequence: TGTGCCAGCAGCGTCACCAGCGGGGGGCTTGGTTCACCCCTCCACTTT. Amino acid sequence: CASSVTSGGLGSPLHF.

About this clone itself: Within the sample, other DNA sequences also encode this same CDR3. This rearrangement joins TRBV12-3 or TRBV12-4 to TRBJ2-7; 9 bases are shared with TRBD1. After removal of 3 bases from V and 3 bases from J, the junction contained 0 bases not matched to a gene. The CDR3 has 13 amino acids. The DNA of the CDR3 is TGTGCCAGCAGTTTGGGACAGGGCTACGAGCAGTACTTC. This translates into CASSLGQGYEQYF.

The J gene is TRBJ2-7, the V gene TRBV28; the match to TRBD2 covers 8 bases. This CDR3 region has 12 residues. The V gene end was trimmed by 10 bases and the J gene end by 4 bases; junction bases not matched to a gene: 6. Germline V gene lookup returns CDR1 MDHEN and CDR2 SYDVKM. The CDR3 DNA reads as TGTGCCACCGGGAGGGGGAGGTACGAGCAGTACTTC. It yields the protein CATGRGRYEQYF.

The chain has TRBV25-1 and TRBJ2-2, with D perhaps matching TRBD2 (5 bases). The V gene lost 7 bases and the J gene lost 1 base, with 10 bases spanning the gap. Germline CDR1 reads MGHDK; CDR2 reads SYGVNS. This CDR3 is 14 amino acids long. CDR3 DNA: TGTGCCAGCACACTCGGACTGAACACCGGGGAGCTGTTTTTT. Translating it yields CASTLGLNTGELFF.

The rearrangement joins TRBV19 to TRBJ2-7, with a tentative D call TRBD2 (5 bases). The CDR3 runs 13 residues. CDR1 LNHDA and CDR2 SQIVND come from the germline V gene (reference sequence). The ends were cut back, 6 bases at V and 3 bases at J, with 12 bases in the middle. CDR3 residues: CASSLDGGYEQYF. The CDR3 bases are TGTGCCAGTAGCCTGGACGGAGGCTACGAGCAGTACTTC.

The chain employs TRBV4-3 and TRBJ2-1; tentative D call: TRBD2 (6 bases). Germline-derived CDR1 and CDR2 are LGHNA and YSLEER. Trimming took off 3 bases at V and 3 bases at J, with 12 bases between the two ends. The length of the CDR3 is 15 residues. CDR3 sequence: CASSHNGGVYNEQFF. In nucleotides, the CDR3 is TGCGCCAGCAGCCACAACGGAGGGGTCTACAATGAGCAGTTCTTC.

This CDR3 is CASSGQGIGYGYTF. The DNA for the CDR3 is TGTGCCAGCAGCGGACAGGGGATTGGCTATGGCTACACCTTC. This chain uses TRBV6-5 with TRBJ1-2; TRBD1 agrees at 9 bases. The CDR3 contains 14 residues. The ends lost 6 bases at V and 4 bases at J; junction bases unmatched: 6. Germline V gene sequence: CDR1 MNHEY, CDR2 SVGAGI.

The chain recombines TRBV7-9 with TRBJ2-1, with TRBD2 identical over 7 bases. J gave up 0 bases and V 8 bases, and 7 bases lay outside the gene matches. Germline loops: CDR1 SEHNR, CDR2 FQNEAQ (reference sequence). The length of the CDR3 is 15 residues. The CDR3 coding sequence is TGTGCCAGCCTGCTGGGCGGGAGCTCCTACAATGAGCAGTTCTTC. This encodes CASLLGGSSYNEQFF.

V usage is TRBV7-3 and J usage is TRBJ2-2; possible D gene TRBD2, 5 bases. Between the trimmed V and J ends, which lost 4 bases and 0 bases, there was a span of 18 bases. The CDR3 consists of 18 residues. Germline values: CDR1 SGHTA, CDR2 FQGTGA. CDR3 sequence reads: CASSSEGRRYPNTGELFF. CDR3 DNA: TGTGCCAGCAGCTCAGAGGGTCGGAGATATCCGAACACCGGGGAGCTGTTTTTT.

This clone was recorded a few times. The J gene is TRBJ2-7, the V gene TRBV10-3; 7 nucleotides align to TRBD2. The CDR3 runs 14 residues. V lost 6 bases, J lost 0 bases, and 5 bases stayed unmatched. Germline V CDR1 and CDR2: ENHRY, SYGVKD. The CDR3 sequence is CAIRAGGSSYEQYF. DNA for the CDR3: TGTGCCATCAGGGCCGGGGGGAGCTCCTACGAGCAGTACTTC.

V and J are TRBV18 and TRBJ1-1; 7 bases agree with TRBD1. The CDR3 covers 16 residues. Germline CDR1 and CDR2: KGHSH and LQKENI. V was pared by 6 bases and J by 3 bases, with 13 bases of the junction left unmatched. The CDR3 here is CASSGQTGLMHTEAFF. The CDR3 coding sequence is TGTGCCAGCTCGGGACAGACAGGGTTAATGCACACTGAAGCTTTCTTT. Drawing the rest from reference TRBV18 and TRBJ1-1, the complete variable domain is NAGVMQNPRHLVRRRGQEARLRCSPMKGHSHVYWYRQLPEEGLKFMVYLQKENIIDESGMPKERFSAEFPKEGPSILRIQQVVRGDSAAYFCASSGQTGLMHTEAFFGQGTRLTVV.

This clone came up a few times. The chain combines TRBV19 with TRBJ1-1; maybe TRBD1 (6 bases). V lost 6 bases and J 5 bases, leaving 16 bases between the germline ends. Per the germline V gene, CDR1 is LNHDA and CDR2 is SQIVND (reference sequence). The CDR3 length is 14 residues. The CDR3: CASSVQGSRTEAFF. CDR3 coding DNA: TGTGCCAGTAGCGTACAGGGAAGTAGGACTGAAGCTTTCTTT.

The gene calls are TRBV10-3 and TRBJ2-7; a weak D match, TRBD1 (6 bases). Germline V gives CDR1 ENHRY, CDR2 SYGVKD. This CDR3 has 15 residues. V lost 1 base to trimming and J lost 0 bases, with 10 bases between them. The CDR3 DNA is TGTGCCATCAGTGAGTTACAGGGCGACTCCTACGAGCAGTACTTC. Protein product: CAISELQGDSYEQYF.

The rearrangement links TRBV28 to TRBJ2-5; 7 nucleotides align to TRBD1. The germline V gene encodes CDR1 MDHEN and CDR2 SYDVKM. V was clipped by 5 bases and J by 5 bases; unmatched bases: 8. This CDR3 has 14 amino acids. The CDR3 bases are TGTGCCAGCAGTGTCGACAGGGTGCAGGAGACCCAGTACTTC. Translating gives CASSVDRVQETQYF.

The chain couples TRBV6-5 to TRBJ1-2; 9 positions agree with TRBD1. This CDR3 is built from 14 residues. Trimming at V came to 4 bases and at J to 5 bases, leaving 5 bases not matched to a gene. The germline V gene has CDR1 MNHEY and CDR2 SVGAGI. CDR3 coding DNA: TGTGCCAGCAGTTCCTGGACAGGGGAGTATGGCTACACCTTC. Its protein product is CASSSWTGEYGYTF.

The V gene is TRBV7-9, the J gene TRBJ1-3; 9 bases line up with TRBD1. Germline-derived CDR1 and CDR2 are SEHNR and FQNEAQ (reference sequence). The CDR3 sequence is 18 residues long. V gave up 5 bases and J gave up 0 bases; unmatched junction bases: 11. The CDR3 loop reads CASSQLPGQGYSGNTIYF. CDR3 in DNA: TGTGCCAGCAGCCAATTACCGGGACAGGGCTACTCTGGAAACACCATATATTTT.

The CDR3 DNA reads TGTGCCAGCAGGCCTGGGACTAGCGGTCTCACCGGGGAGCTGTTTTTT. It yields the protein CASRPGTSGLTGELFF. V and J are TRBV5-6 and TRBJ2-2; 11 bases agree with TRBD2. With 5 bases clipped from V and 4 bases from J, the junction kept 7 bases outside the gene matches. Germline assignment: CDR1 SGHDT and CDR2 YYEEEE. CDR3 length: 16 amino acids.

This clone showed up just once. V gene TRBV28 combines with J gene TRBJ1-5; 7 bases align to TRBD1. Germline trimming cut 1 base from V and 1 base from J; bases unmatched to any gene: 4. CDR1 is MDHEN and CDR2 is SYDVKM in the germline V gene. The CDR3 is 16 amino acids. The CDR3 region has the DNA TGTGCCAGCAGTTTATTCACACAGGGGAGCAATCAGCCCCAGCATTTT. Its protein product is CASSLFTQGSNQPQHF.

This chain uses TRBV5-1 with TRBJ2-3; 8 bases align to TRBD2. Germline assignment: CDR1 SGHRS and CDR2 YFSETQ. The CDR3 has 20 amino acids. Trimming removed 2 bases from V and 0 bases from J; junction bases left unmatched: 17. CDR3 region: CASSFNPPGGPYPSTDTQYF. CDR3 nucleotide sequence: TGCGCCAGCAGCTTCAACCCCCCGGGAGGGCCATATCCTAGCACAGATACGCAGTATTTT.

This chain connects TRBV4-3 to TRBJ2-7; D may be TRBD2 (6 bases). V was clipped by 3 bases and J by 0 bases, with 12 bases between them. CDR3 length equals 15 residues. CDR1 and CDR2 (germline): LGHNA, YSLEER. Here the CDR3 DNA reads TGCGCCAGCAGCCAGGGACTCCGTAGCTCCTACGAGCAGTACTTC. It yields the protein CASSQGLRSSYEQYF.

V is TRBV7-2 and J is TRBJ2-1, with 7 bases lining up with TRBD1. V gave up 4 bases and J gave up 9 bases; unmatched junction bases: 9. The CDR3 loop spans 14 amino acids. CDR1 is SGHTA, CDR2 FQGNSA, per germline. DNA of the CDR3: TGTGCCAGCAGCTCAAGCTATAGGGACAGTGAGCAGTTCTTC. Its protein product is CASSSSYRDSEQFF.

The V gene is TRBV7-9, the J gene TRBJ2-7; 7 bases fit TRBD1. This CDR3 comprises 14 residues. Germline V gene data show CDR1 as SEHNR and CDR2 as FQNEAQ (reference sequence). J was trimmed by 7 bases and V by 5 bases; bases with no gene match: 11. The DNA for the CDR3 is TGTGCCAGCAGCCGTAGGTCGACAGGGTGGGAGCAGTACTTC. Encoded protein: CASSRRSTGWEQYF.

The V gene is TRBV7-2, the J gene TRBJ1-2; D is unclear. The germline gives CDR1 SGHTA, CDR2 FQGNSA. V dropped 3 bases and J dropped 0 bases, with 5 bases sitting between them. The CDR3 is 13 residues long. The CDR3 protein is CASSLGANYGYTF. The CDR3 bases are TGTGCCAGCAGCTTGGGAGCTAACTATGGCTACACCTTC.

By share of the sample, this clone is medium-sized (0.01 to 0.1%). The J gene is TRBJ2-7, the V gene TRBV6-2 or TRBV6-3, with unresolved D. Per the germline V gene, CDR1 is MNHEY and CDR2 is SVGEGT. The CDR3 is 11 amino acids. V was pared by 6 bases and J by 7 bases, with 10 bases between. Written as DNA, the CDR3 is TGTGCCAGCAGCAAAATCTCGGAGCAGTACTTC. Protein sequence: CASSKISEQYF.

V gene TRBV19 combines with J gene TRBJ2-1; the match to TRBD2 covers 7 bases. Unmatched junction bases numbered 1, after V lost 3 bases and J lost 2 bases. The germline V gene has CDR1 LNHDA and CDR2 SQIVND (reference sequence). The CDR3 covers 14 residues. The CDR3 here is CASSMAGAYNEQFF. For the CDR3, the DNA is TGTGCCAGTAGTATGGCGGGGGCCTACAATGAGCAGTTCTTC.

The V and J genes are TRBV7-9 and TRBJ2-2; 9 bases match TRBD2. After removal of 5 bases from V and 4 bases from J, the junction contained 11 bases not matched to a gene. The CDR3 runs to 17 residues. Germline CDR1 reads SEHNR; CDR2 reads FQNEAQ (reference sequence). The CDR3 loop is CASSPPGLAGPTGELFF. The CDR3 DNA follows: TGTGCCAGCAGCCCCCCGGGGCTAGCGGGACCCACCGGGGAGCTGTTTTTT.